Each of the 3 T cell receptor beta chains below was sequenced from the same sample in a study of T cell responses to AZD1222 COVID-19 vaccine. Profiled with immunoSEQ multiplex PCR; TCRdb holds only in-frame clones, not every one. The sample has approximately 130,000 clones, 80% to 90% seen once; the top ten hold around 9.5%. Specimen: peripheral blood, collected 28 days after the second AZD1222 dose. Receptor source: an adult who received the AZD1222 COVID-19 vaccine.

This clone was recorded once. This chain links TRBV5-8 with TRBJ1-4, with 8 bases lining up with TRBD1. Trimming at V came to 4 bases and at J to 2 bases, leaving 16 bases not matched to a gene. Per germline, CDR1 SGHTS and CDR2 YDEGEE. CDR3 length: 19 amino acids. In DNA, the CDR3 is TGTGCCAGCAGCCCTTACAGGGGGAGCGTCGTAGGGACTAATGAAAAACTGTTTTTT. Translated, it gives CASSPYRGSVVGTNEKLFF. Looking up the rest from reference TRBV5-8 and TRBJ1-4 gives the full variable domain: EAGVTQSPTHLIKTRGQQATLRCSPISGHTSVYWYQQALGLGLQFLLWYDEGEERNRGNFPPRFSGRQFPNYSSELNVNALELEDSALYLCASSPYRGSVVGTNEKLFFGSGTQLSVL.

V gene TRBV7-2 combines with J gene TRBJ2-1; 14 nucleotides line up with TRBD2. V trimming: 3 bases; J trimming: 5 bases; junction bases outside the gene matches: 3. The CDR3 spans 16 residues. Germline CDR1 reads SGHTA; CDR2 reads FQGNSA. The chain's CDR3 is CASSLRLAGGNNEQFF. The CDR3 DNA sequence: TGTGCCAGCAGCTTGAGACTAGCGGGGGGGAACAATGAGCAGTTCTTC.

V gene TRBV2 combines with J gene TRBJ1-3, with D possibly being TRBD1 (6 bases). This CDR3 region has 14 residues. CDR1 is SNHLY, CDR2 FYNNEI, per germline. V was pared by 5 bases and J by 0 bases, with 8 bases between. CDR3 in amino acids: CASSTGNSGNTIYF. CDR3 coding DNA: TGTGCCAGCAGTACAGGGAACTCTGGAAACACCATATATTTT.